This TCR beta chain emerged from a study of CD8 T cells in ankylosing spondylitis. Libraries for TCR beta were made by quantitative 5'-RACE with molecular barcodes. TCRdb re-called the 5' RACE reads with MiXCR, one entry per CDR3 protein. The table shows about 390,000 distinct CDR3 sequences, with around 24% occurring only once. Of note for this clonotype: The target antigen is unknown.

Study-wide findings and caveats: Relatively scarce in peripheral blood, disease-linked clones were CD8+. Among TCR beta sequences, a motif of roughly 8 highly homologous variants appeared characteristic of ankylosing spondylitis blood. Past studies reported some motif variants in reactive arthritis synovial fluid and blood. Researchers reportedly found disease-linked clones significantly enriched in matched ankylosing spondylitis synovial fluid.

V was clipped by 4 bases and J by 5 bases; unmatched bases: 8. This CDR3 is 16 amino acids long. CDR1 and CDR2 (germline): SGHTA, FQGTGA. The sequenced material came from blood, either unsorted or a sorted T cell fraction (not recorded which). The rearrangement uses TRBV7-3 and TRBJ2-1, with 10 bases identical to TRBD2. This receptor was obtained from a male donor with ankylosing spondylitis. CDR3 in DNA: TGTGCCAGCAGCTCCTTCGGACTAGCGGCCCACAATGAGCAGTTCTTC. This gives the protein CASSSFGLAAHNEQFF.